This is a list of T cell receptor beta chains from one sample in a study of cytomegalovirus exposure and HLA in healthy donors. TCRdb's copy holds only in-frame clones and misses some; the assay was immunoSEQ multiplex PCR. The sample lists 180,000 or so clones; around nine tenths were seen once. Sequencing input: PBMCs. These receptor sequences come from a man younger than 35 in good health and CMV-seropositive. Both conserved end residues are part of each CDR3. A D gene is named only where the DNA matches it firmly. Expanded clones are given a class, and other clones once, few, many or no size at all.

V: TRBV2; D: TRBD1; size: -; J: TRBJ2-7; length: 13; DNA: TGTGCCAGCAGCCCGGGACAGACTTACGAGCAGTACTTC; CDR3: CASSPGQTYEQYF
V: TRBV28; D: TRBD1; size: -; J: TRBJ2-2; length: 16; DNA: TGTGCCAGCAGTTTGAGTGGGACAGGGCTCGGTGGGGAGCTGTTTTTT; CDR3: CASSLSGTGLGGELFF
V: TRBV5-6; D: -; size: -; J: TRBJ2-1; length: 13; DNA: TGTGCCAGTTACCTTGTCGACACCAATGAGCAGTTCTTC; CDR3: CASYLVDTNEQFF
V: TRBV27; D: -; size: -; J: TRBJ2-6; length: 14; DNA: TGTGCCAGCAGTCCGCAGGGGGGGGCCAACGTCCTGACTTTC; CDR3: CASSPQGGANVLTF
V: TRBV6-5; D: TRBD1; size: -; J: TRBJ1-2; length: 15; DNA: TGTGCCAGCAGTTACGGGGACAGGGCCGGCTATGGCTACACCTTC; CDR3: CASSYGDRAGYGYTF
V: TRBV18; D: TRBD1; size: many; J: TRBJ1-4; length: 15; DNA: TGTGCCAGCTCGGCTACAGGGGCTTTGAATGAAAAACTGTTTTTT; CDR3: CASSATGALNEKLFF
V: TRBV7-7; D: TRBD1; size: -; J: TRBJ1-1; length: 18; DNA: TGTGCTAGCAGCTTAGGGCTACCTCGGGACAGGGCAAAGACTGAAGCTTTCTTT; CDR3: CASSLGLPRDRAKTEAFF
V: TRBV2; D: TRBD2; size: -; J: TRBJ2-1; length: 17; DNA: TGTGCCAGCGAAGTAGGACTAGCGGGGAGCTCCTACAATGAGCAGTTCTTC; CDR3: CASEVGLAGSSYNEQFF
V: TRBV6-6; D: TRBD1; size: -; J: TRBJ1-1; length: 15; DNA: TGTGCCAGCAGACGGGACAGGGGGTGGAACACTGAAGCTTTCTTT; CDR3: CASRRDRGWNTEAFF
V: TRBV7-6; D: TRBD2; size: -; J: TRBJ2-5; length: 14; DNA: TGTGCCAGCAGCGGGGGACTAGCGGAAGAGACCCAGTACTTC; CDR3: CASSGGLAEETQYF
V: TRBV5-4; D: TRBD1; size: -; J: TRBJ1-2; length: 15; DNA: TGTGCCAGCAGCCTAACACAGGGGGCCGGTGATGGCTACACCTTC; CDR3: CASSLTQGAGDGYTF
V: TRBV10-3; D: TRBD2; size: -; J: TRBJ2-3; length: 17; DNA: TGTGCCATCAGTGAGAGGACTAGCGGGAGGGGCACAGATACGCAGTATTTT; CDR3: CAISERTSGRGTDTQYF
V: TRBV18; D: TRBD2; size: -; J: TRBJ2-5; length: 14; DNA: TGTGCCAGCTCACCAGTACCGGGACTAGCCGCCCAGTACTTC; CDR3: CASSPVPGLAAQYF
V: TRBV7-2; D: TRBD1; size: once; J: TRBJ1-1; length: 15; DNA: TGTGCCAGCAGCTTAGTGGCAGGGGGTGAAACTGAAGCTTTCTTT; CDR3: CASSLVAGGETEAFF
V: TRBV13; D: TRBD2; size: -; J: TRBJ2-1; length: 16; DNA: TGTGCCAGCAGCTTAAGTCCGGGAGGGCCTGGCAATGAGCAGTTCTTC; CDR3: CASSLSPGGPGNEQFF
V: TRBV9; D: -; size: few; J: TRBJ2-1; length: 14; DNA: TGTGCCAGCAGTTTAGCCGGTCCGACGGGTGAGCAGTTCTTC; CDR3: CASSLAGPTGEQFF
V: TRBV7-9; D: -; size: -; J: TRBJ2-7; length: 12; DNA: TGTGCCAGCAGCTTAGGTAGATACGAGCAGTACTTC; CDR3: CASSLGRYEQYF
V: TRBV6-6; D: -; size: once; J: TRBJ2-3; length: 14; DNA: TGTGCCAGCAGTTACGGGGCAGCGGGAGATACGCAGTATTTT; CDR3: CASSYGAAGDTQYF
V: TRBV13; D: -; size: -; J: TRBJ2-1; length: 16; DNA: TGTGCCAGCAGCTTAGGCCTAAGGGGGTCCCACAATGAGCAGTTCTTC; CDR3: CASSLGLRGSHNEQFF
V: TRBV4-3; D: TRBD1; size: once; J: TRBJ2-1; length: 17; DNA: TGCGCCAGCAGCCAAGATTCGGTACAGGGGGGATTCAATGAGCAGTTCTTC; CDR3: CASSQDSVQGGFNEQFF
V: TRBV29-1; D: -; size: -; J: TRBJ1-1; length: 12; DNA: TGCAGCGCCCGGGGGGGGGACACTGAAGCTTTCTTT; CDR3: CSARGGDTEAFF
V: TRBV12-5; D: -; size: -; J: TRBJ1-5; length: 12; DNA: TGTGCTAGTGGTTCCCTTATACAGCCCCAGCATTTT; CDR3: CASGSLIQPQHF